This T cell receptor (beta chain) came from a study of glioma-infiltrating T cells after dendritic cell vaccination. Study information: Dendritic cell vaccine was injected intradermally three times, biweekly. Findings of the study overall: Higher TCR clonality did not directly relate to longer survival.

Noted time point: after dendritic cell vaccination, including at tumor progression/relapse. Selection required adequate fresh-frozen tumor tissue plus more than two years' survival data. The PCR used 60 V beta and 13 J beta primers. Method: immunoSEQ multiplex PCR; TCRdb's copy keeps in-frame clones and lacks some. The table lists 70,000 to 100,000 clones, roughly 87% of them singletons, with under 7% in the top ten. Concerning this clone itself: Antigen unknown.

The germline V gene has CDR1 SGHVS and CDR2 FQNEAQ. The CDR3 contains 12 residues. V was clipped by 0 bases and J by 8 bases, with 5 bases between them. Source: blood, taken after dendritic cell vaccination. V is TRBV7-8 and J is TRBJ2-1; no clear D gene. The clonotype was recovered from a human donor with glioblastoma. The CDR3 spells CASSLARDEQFF. The DNA of the CDR3 is TGTGCCAGCAGCTTAGCGAGAGATGAGCAGTTCTTC.